This T cell receptor (beta chain) was sequenced during a study of graft-versus-host responses after intestinal transplantation. Study in general: Transplants given to recipients were multivisceral, liver-intestinal, or isolated intestinal. Recipients across the board were started on anti-thymocyte globulin induction, then kept on tacrolimus and steroids for roughly 3 years. The study, taken as a whole, reports: Recipient-marrow GvH clones were detected, some having first appeared in ileum or blood.

Sequencing was performed with immunoSEQ multiplex PCR; in TCRdb, only in-frame clones are kept and a portion is missing. Of 35,000 to 50,000 clones detected, nearly 95% appear once; the ten largest clones hold around 0.2%. Concerning this clone: Its antigen is still unknown.

Germline-derived CDR1 and CDR2 are SGHVS and FQNEAQ. The CDR3 is made up of 16 amino acids. V gave up 0 bases and J gave up 0 bases, with 11 bases separating them. The sequencing used unstimulated CD8+ T cells sorted from spleen or lymph node cells, collected before transplant. This sequence was found in a human donor who was the organ donor for an intestinal transplant. The V call is TRBV7-8, the J call TRBJ1-1, with TRBD1 as a possible D gene (6 bases). CDR3 sequence reads: CASSLAYRAVNTEAFF. CDR3 in DNA: TGTGCCAGCAGCTTAGCCTACAGGGCCGTGAACACTGAAGCTTTCTTT.